This record concerns one T cell receptor (beta chain) sequence. Its antigen remains undetermined. One base away there is no much larger clone; base qualities are not given. This entry is derived from a study of T cell responses to AZD1222 COVID-19 vaccine (dated by TCRdb to about 2021). As for the study more broadly: A total of 233 trial participants underwent TCR sequencing, of whom nearly 210 received two doses of AZD1222 and about 25 received two doses of the MenACWY control vaccine. Enrollment into the trials was organized by age into subgroups of 18-55, 56-69 and 70-plus years, and those subgroups contained roughly 150, 30 and 60 TCR-sequenced participants, respectively.

The germline V gene (reference sequence) supplies CDR1 MNHNY and CDR2 SVGAGI. Here V drops 5 bases and J drops 3 bases, and the junction holds 10 bases not matched to any gene. CDR3 length: 17 amino acids, cysteine to phenylalanine. Left in the record is the CDR3 DNA by itself, 51 bases read in frame from the first base. General conclusions and limits of the study: Participants were mostly white British, with more females than males. The authors suggested clonal diversity may have been underestimated. Spike-specific TCR breadth and depth rose significantly after two AZD1222 doses compared with day 0 and with MenACWY recipients. Only a handful of AZD1222 recipients were SARS-CoV-2 seropositive at baseline, limiting conclusions about previously exposed vaccinees. Vaccine-associated CD4 TCRs spanned the whole spike protein, with dominant responses in regions 160-218 and 743-854. Because no day 14 peak-response samples were available, repertoires were characterized only after the peak T cell response. The 56-69-year group was small, and its depth increase did not reach significance, likely because of low power. Epitopes outside the regions mutated in the B.1.351 and B.1.1.7 variants were reportedly recognized by nearly half of the unique spike-specific TCRs.

The CDR3 regions of human TCRbeta chains were subjected to immunosequencing. Per the original workflow: Repertoire TCRs were checked for matches against a reference library of SARS-CoV-2-specific TCRs that had been generated using the MIRA antigen-specificity platform. Breadth meant the fraction of unique TCRs that were SARS-CoV-2-associated, whereas depth meant the fraction of total T cells that were SARS-CoV-2-associated. Using the MIRA data, each spike-specific TCR was assigned both to the spike region to which the TCR was reactive and to a CD4 or CD8 class. Log10-transformed breadth and depth values were compared by one-way ANOVA with Sidak's multiple comparisons tests. Here the immuneACCESS table is served through TCRdb, limited to in-frame sequences with V and J called. Missing clones are a known gap in these copies; in checked studies unresolved V genes cover under half, and the rest lacks a known reason. V, J and clone size are those of that table, while D and trimming were read from the DNA. The sample includes about 110,000 clones, with about nine tenths observed a single time. Of the sample, 2% to 2.5% falls within the top ten clones.

The intended sense of this specimen's time point label: about 28 days (+/-7) after the second vaccine dose. Because spike-specific TCR depth and breadth did not differ between the two schedules, AZD1222 recipients who got a second dose at roughly 4 weeks were pooled with those who got a second dose at roughly 12 weeks. Vaccinee samples were obtained from the UK trials COV001 and COV002, which included a single-blind randomized controlled phase 2/3 trial of AZD1222 (ChAdOx1 nCoV-19) in healthy adults. For TCRbeta chain sequencing, PBMC samples from trial participants were taken at day 0 and at day 28 after the second dose.

The rearrangement joined TRBV6-6 to TRBJ2-2, with TRBD2 matching 9 junction bases. The receptor was isolated from an adult who received the AZD1222 COVID-19 vaccine. The specimen comprised peripheral blood, sampled 28 days after the second AZD1222 dose. The DNA is as follows: TGTGCCAGCAGTCCCCCTGATGCGGGGGGGCACACCGGGGAGCTGTTTTTT. Its protein reads: CASSPPDAGGHTGELFF.